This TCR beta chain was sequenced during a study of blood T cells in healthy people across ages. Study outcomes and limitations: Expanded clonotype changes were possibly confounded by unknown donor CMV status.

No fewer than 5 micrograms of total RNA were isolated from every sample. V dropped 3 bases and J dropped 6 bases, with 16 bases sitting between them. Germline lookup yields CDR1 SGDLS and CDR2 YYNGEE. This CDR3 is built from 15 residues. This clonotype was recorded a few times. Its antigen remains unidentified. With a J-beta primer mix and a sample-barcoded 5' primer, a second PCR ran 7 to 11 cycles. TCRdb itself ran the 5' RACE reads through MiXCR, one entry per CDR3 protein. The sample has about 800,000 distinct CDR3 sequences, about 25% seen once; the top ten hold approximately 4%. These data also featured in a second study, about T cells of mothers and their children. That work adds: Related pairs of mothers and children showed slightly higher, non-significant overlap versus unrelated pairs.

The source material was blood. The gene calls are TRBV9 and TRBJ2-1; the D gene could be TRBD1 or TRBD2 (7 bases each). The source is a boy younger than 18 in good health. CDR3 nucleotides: TGTGCCAGCAGCGCAGGGGGGGCCGGGAGCAATGAGCAGTTCTTC. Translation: CASSAGGAGSNEQFF.